The source of this TCR beta chain is a study of cytomegalovirus exposure and HLA in healthy donors. PCR employed 60 Vbeta and 13 Jbeta primers. Libraries were prepared by immunoSEQ multiplex PCR; TCRdb keeps only in-frame clonotypes and omits some of them. The sample has approximately 150,000 clones; around three quarters are singletons. Germline V CDR1 and CDR2: SQVTM, ANQGSEA. Trimming removed 7 bases from V and 7 bases from J, with 25 bases in between. The CDR3 loop spans 15 amino acids. A remark on this clone: Within the sample, other DNA sequences also encode this same CDR3.

The sequenced sample was PBMCs. V usage is TRBV29-1 and J usage is TRBJ1-1; possible D gene TRBD1, 6 bases. This receptor was obtained from a young man in good health and CMV-seropositive. The CDR3 spells CSGGLQGGGEDEAFF. For the CDR3, the DNA is TGCAGCGGTGGGTTGCAAGGCGGGGGCGAGGATGAAGCTTTCTTT. Full variable domain (rest looked up from reference TRBV29-1 and TRBJ1-1): SAVISQKPSRDICQRGTSLTIQCQVDSQVTMMFWYRQQPGQSLTLIATANQGSEATYESGFVIDKFPISRPNLTFSTLTVSNMSPEDSSIYLCSGGLQGGGEDEAFFGQGTRLTVV.